This T cell receptor (beta chain) was documented in a study of T cells expressing NK-cell markers. Study-wide points: For a handful of donors, these clonotypes were likewise the leading ones in the CD3+CD56-NKG2C+ fraction. Expanded NKG2C+ T cell clones had unclear HCMV specificity. More than 5 donors carried dominant NKG2C+ clonotypes that made up roughly 1.0-7.5% of their CD8+ T cells.

5'RACE template switching with UMIs generated TCR beta cDNA. No DNA is given; TCRdb re-called the 5' RACE reads and lists each CDR3 protein once. The ten most abundant clones cover 15% to 20% of a sample with about 160,000 distinct CDR3 sequences. Turning to this clonotype: Its antigen is currently unknown.

The CDR3 consists of 14 residues. The clonotype was recovered from a woman aged 18 to 75 in good health. V is TRBV12-3 or TRBV12-4 and J is TRBJ1-1; TCRdb outputs TRBD1, but without DNA this stays unchecked. The source material was blood T cells: a sorted CD56 or NKG2C T cell subset, CD4+ or CD8+ T cells, or bulk PBMC T cells (not recorded which). The CDR3: CASSSVRGYTEAFF.